The T cell receptor beta chain described here comes from a study of blood T cell repertoires in COVID-19. Overall study context: The samples span acute and convalescent COVID-19 from the United States, Italy and Spain. Sources were T cells, B-cell-depleted T cells, or PBMCs; the material itself was cDNA or gDNA.

The CDR3 runs to 13 residues. The germline CDR1 and CDR2 sequences are SGHTA and FQGNSA. Trimming pared 5 bases from V and 6 bases from J, leaving 11 bases between. The authors' processing: Reference gene primer amplification yielded estimated nucleated cell counts. Sequenced by immunoSEQ multiplex PCR; TCRdb stores in-frame clones only, minus some. That table is the source of V, J and clone size, and D and trimming were worked out from the DNA. The sample lists 150,000 to 200,000 clones, roughly 77% occurring once. The source is a human donor in a cohort sampled during active COVID-19. The rearrangement uses TRBV7-2 and TRBJ1-3, with no clear D. The sequenced sample consisted of peripheral blood. CDR3 amino acids: CASSPGTENTIYF. In DNA, the CDR3 is TGTGCCAGCAGCCCCGGAACAGAAAACACCATATATTTT.